Shown below are 6 T cell receptor beta chains from a single sample sequenced in a study of blood T cell repertoires in COVID-19. Data came from immunoSEQ multiplex PCR; TCRdb stores just in-frame clones and leaves some out. The sample includes around 170,000 clones, approximately 86% of them seen just once. Specimen: peripheral blood. The receptors shown here come from a man aged 50-60 years with active or convalescent COVID-19.

The gene calls are TRBV18 and TRBJ2-1; maybe TRBD2 (6 bases). Germline CDR1 reads KGHSH; CDR2 reads LQKENI. CDR3 size: 13 residues. The V end was cut by 6 bases, the J end by 8 bases, with 14 bases between. The CDR3 is CASSLRPGDEQFF. In DNA, the CDR3 is TGTGCCAGCTCTCTTCGCCCGGGGGATGAGCAGTTCTTC.

The chain employs TRBV30 and TRBJ1-1; a possible D gene is TRBD1 (6 bases). The CDR3 extends over 14 amino acids. Trimming shortened V by 2 bases and J by 4 bases, and 14 bases separated the two germline ends. Germline V CDR1 and CDR2: GTSNPN, SVGIG (reference sequence). The CDR3 loop reads CAWSLGGASTEAFF. CDR3 nucleotides: TGTGCCTGGAGTTTAGGGGGGGCAAGCACTGAAGCTTTCTTT.

The V and J genes are TRBV12-3 or TRBV12-4 and TRBJ2-1; maybe TRBD1 (6 bases). Between the trimmed V and J ends, which lost 5 bases and 9 bases, there was a span of 14 bases. The CDR3 extends over 13 amino acids. CDR3 loop: CASSPDLGGEQFF. In nucleotides, the CDR3 is TGTGCCAGCAGTCCCGACTTAGGGGGTGAGCAGTTCTTC.

The chain uses TRBV29-1 and TRBJ1-5; no clear D gene. The ends were cut back, 6 bases at V and 0 bases at J, with 9 bases in the middle. CDR1 is SQVTM and CDR2 is ANQGSEA in the germline V gene. This CDR3 region has 13 residues. The CDR3, as DNA: TGCAGCGTAGAGGAGAATAGCAATCAGCCCCAGCATTTT. Amino acids: CSVEENSNQPQHF.

The J gene is TRBJ1-4, the V gene TRBV7-6; the match to TRBD1 covers 7 bases. V lost 5 bases to trimming and J lost 7 bases; unmatched junction nucleotides: 7. From germline, CDR1 is SGHVS and CDR2 FNYEAQ. The CDR3 is made up of 14 amino acids. The CDR3: CASSRDRAGEKLFF. In nucleotides, the CDR3 is TGTGCCAGCAGCAGAGACAGGGCGGGTGAAAAACTGTTTTTT.

The chain couples TRBV5-6 to TRBJ1-2; 9 bases map to TRBD1. V trimming: 4 bases; J trimming: 6 bases; junction bases outside the gene matches: 22. The CDR3 extends over 19 amino acids. Germline CDR1 is SGHDT and CDR2 is YYEEEE. The CDR3 reads CASSTRWATGGSRGHGYTF. DNA of the CDR3: TGTGCCAGCAGCACCCGTTGGGCAACAGGGGGCTCCCGGGGGCATGGCTACACCTTC.